These 8 T cell receptor beta chains were sequenced from one sample in a study of blood T cell repertoires in COVID-19. This table comes from immunoSEQ multiplex PCR, and its TCRdb copy is limited to in-frame clones, with some not included. The sample lists about 230,000 clones, 80% to 90% occurring once. The source material was peripheral blood. The source is a woman aged 35 to 49 who had recovered from COVID-19.

The chain employs TRBV7-9 and TRBJ2-5; D gene ambiguous. The CDR3 is made up of 14 amino acids. V lost 3 bases and J 2 bases, leaving 10 bases between the germline ends. Per the germline V gene, CDR1 is SEHNR and CDR2 is FQNEAQ (reference sequence). The CDR3 nucleotides are TGTGCCAGCAGCTTCGATGTAGTTCAAGAGACCCAGTACTTC. Its translation: CASSFDVVQETQYF.

The chain has TRBV7-2 and TRBJ1-6, with 8 nucleotides matching TRBD1. Germline CDR1 reads SGHTA; CDR2 reads FQGNSA. The CDR3 runs to 16 residues. Losses at the gene ends were 5 bases for V and 4 bases for J; bases not matched to a gene: 7. The CDR3 coding sequence is TGTGCCAGCAGCACCGGGACAGGAGATTATAATTCACCCCTCCACTTT. Translating it yields CASSTGTGDYNSPLHF.

The chain recombines TRBV6-2 or TRBV6-3 with TRBJ2-1; D is unclear. The CDR3 has 15 amino acids. The germline V and J ends were trimmed by 4 bases and 3 bases, with 13 bases remaining between them. CDR1 is MNHEY, CDR2 SVGEGT, per germline. CDR3 sequence reads: CASSLWAGDYNEQFF. As DNA, the CDR3 is TGTGCCAGCAGTTTATGGGCAGGTGACTACAATGAGCAGTTCTTC.

The CDR3 protein is CAARGTEFYGYTF. In nucleotides, the CDR3 is TGTGCCGCACGCGGGACAGAATTCTATGGCTACACCTTC. The chain combines TRBV10-3 with TRBJ1-2, with 7 bases fitting TRBD1. The CDR3 contains 13 residues. Germline CDR1 ENHRY, CDR2 SYGVKD. V lost 11 bases and J lost 4; bases outside the gene matches: 10.

This chain links TRBV11-2 with TRBJ1-4; no clear D. CDR3 length: 13 amino acids. Germline-derived CDR1 and CDR2 are SGHAT and FQNNGV. The V end lost 6 bases, the J end lost 0 bases, and 5 bases lay between the germline ends. This chain's CDR3 is CASSRSTNEKLFF. The CDR3 coding sequence is TGTGCCAGCAGTAGATCAACTAATGAAAAACTGTTTTTT.

The J gene is TRBJ1-3, the V gene TRBV19, with a tentative D call TRBD1 (5 bases). The ends were cut back, 6 bases at V and 3 bases at J, with 12 bases in the middle. This CDR3 has 14 residues. Germline-derived CDR1 and CDR2 are LNHDA and SQIVND (reference sequence). The DNA for the CDR3 is TGTGCCAGTAGGATGCAGGGTGGTGGAAACACCATATATTTT. As protein: CASRMQGGGNTIYF.

V and J are TRBV9 and TRBJ1-3, with D maybe TRBD1 (5 bases). This CDR3 is built from 15 residues. Germline assignment: CDR1 SGDLS and CDR2 YYNGEE. The ends were cut back, 0 bases at V and 3 bases at J, with 10 bases in the middle. CDR3 sequence: CASSVATDYGNTIYF. The CDR3 DNA is TGTGCCAGCAGCGTAGCGACAGATTATGGAAACACCATATATTTT.

This chain joins TRBV6-2 or TRBV6-3 and TRBJ2-7, with 7 positions matching TRBD1. The CDR3 runs to 15 residues. The V and J ends lost 6 bases and 2 bases, in that order; junction bases with no gene match: 10. The germline V gene encodes CDR1 MNHEY and CDR2 SVGEGT. The CDR3 DNA is TGTGCCAGCAGCTCCTCACGACAGGGACCCTACGAGCAGTACTTC. This sequence encodes CASSSSRQGPYEQYF.